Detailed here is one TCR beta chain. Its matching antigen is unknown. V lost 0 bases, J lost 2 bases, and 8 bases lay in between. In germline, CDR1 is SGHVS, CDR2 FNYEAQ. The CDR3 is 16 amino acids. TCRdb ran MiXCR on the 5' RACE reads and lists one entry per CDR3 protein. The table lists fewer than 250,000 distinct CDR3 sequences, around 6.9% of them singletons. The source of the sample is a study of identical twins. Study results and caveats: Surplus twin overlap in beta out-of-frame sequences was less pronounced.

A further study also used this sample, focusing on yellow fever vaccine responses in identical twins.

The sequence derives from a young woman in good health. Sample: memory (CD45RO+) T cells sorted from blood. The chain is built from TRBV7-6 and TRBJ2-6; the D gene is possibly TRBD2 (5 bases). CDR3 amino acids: CASSLAGATGANVLTF. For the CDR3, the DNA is TGTGCCAGCAGCTTAGCGGGAGCTACTGGGGCCAACGTCCTGACTTTC.